The 12 T cell receptor beta chains reported below all come from one sample, sequenced in a study of blood T cell repertoires in COVID-19. Clones were read by immunoSEQ multiplex PCR, and TCRdb kept only the in-frame ones, dropping some. The table shows 55,000 to 75,000 clones, with around 82% occurring only once. The sequencing input was peripheral blood. The receptor set was obtained from a human donor in a cohort sampled during active COVID-19.

The chain is built from TRBV3-1 (or the pseudogene TRBV3-2) and TRBJ2-2, with D uncertain. Trimming removed 8 bases from V and 2 bases from J, with 6 bases in between. The CDR3 sequence is 12 residues long. Germline V gives CDR1 LGHDT, CDR2 YNNKEL (reference sequence). The CDR3 sequence: CASRLNTGELFF. The DNA of the CDR3 is TGTGCCAGCCGCCTAAACACCGGGGAGCTGTTTTTT.

This chain joins TRBV29-1 and TRBJ2-7, with 12 bases that match TRBD1. In germline, CDR1 is SQVTM, CDR2 ANQGSEA. This CDR3 is 14 amino acids long. V gave up 6 bases and J gave up 2 bases; unmatched junction bases: 5. CDR3 bases: TGCAGCGTCGGGACAGGGGGCCTGACCTACGAGCAGTACTTC. The encoded protein is CSVGTGGLTYEQYF.

V usage is TRBV18 and J usage is TRBJ2-7; 12 nucleotides match TRBD2. V was pared by 4 bases and J by 3 bases, with 4 bases of the junction left unmatched. Per germline, CDR1 KGHSH and CDR2 LQKENI. There are 15 residues in the CDR3. This CDR3 is CASSRGLAGSYEQYF. CDR3 coding DNA: TGTGCCAGCTCACGTGGACTAGCGGGAAGCTACGAGCAGTACTTC.

The chain uses TRBV5-1 and TRBJ2-7; no reliable D call. CDR1 is SGHRS, CDR2 YFSETQ, per germline. This CDR3 is 13 amino acids long. V lost 4 bases, J lost 1 base, and 9 bases lay in between. The CDR3 sequence: CASSLAGSYEQYF. CDR3 in DNA: TGCGCCAGCAGCCTGGCAGGATCCTACGAGCAGTACTTC.

The chain joins TRBV30 to TRBJ1-2; 10 nucleotides align to TRBD1. CDR3 length equals 15 residues. Trimming at V came to 0 bases and at J to 12 bases, leaving 13 bases not matched to a gene. Germline V gene sequence: CDR1 GTSNPN, CDR2 SVGIG (reference sequence). The CDR3 here is CAWSVPTGGEWRDTF. The CDR3 coding sequence is TGTGCCTGGAGTGTCCCGACAGGGGGCGAATGGAGGGACACCTTC.

The genes are TRBV10-3 and TRBJ2-3; 8 positions match TRBD2. This CDR3 contains 15 residues. Trimming removed 4 bases from V and 3 bases from J; junction bases left unmatched: 6. Germline CDR1 reads ENHRY; CDR2 reads SYGVKD. The CDR3 DNA is TGTGCCATCAGTGTAGCAAGCGGGAGTACAGATACGCAGTATTTT. Protein sequence: CAISVASGSTDTQYF.

The genes are TRBV15 and TRBJ1-1; a weak D match, TRBD1 (6 bases). The CDR3 loop spans 16 amino acids. Germline CDR1 is LNHNV and CDR2 is YYDKDF (reference sequence). Trimming pared 3 bases from V and 1 base from J, leaving 15 bases between. The CDR3 DNA follows: TGTGCCACCAGCAGTCCAGGGGCGAGAGGGAACACTGAAGCTTTCTTT. Its protein is CATSSPGARGNTEAFF.

The rearrangement uses TRBV7-2 and TRBJ2-1, with D unresolved. This CDR3 contains 15 residues. CDR1 is SGHTA, CDR2 FQGNSA, per germline. V lost 3 bases and J lost 2, with 11 bases in between. This CDR3 is CASSLGMPAYNEQFF. The CDR3 DNA sequence: TGTGCCAGCAGCTTGGGCATGCCCGCCTACAATGAGCAGTTCTTC.

This chain uses TRBV7-9 with TRBJ2-1; 10 nucleotides align to TRBD2. The trim removed 2 bases at V and 2 bases at J, leaving 3 bases unmatched. CDR3 length: 16 residues. Germline V gene lookup returns CDR1 SEHNR and CDR2 FQNEAQ (reference sequence). The chain's CDR3 is CASSLSLAGAYNEQFF. The CDR3 DNA is TGTGCCAGCAGCTTATCGCTAGCGGGGGCCTACAATGAGCAGTTCTTC.

The chain joins TRBV2 to TRBJ1-1; no definite D call. V lost 5 bases, J lost 6 bases, and 13 bases lay in between. The CDR3 runs 13 residues. Germline V gene lookup returns CDR1 SNHLY and CDR2 FYNNEI. Here the CDR3 reads CASSRERYAEAFF. The CDR3 DNA follows: TGTGCCAGCAGTAGGGAGCGGTACGCTGAAGCTTTCTTT.

The chain recombines TRBV28 with TRBJ2-1; 9 bases map to TRBD2. The J segment lost 9 bases and the V segment lost 3 bases, leaving 15 bases of the junction unmatched. Germline V gene lookup returns CDR1 MDHEN and CDR2 SYDVKM. There are 17 residues in the CDR3. The CDR3 DNA sequence: TGTGCCAGCAGTTTGGCCCGGGGGCTAGCGGGACACCCTGAGCAGTTCTTC. It yields the protein CASSLARGLAGHPEQFF.

The V gene is TRBV19, the J gene TRBJ1-1; 7 positions match TRBD1. Germline CDR1 LNHDA, CDR2 SQIVND (reference sequence). This CDR3 is built from 15 residues. V was clipped by 6 bases and J by 2 bases; unmatched bases: 9. CDR3 sequence: CASRGDRDRNTEAFF. CDR3 nucleotide sequence: TGTGCCAGTAGAGGGGACCGGGACAGAAACACTGAAGCTTTCTTT.